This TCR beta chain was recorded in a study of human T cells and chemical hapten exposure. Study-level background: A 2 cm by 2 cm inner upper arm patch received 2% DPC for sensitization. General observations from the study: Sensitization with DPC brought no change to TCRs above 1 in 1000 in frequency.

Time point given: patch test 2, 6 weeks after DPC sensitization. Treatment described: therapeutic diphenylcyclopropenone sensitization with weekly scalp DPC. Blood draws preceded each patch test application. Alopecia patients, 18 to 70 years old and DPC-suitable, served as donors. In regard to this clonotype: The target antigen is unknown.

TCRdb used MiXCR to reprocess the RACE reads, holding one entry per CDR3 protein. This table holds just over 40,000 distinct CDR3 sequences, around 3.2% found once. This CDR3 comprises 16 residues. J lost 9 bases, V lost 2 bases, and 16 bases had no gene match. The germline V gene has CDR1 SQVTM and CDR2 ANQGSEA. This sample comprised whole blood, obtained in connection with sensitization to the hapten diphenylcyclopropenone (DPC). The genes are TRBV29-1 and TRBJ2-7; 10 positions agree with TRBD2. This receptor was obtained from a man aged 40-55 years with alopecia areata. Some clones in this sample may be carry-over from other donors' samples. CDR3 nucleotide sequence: TGCAGCGTTGAATTGGCTAGCGGGAGTATGCTGCGGGGGCAGTACTTC. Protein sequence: CSVELASGSMLRGQYF.